This entry lists 9 T cell receptor beta chains sequenced from one sample in a study of T cells after yellow fever vaccination. TCRdb re-analysed the 5' RACE reads in MiXCR, keeping a single row per CDR3 protein. This table has approximately 250,000 distinct CDR3 sequences, around 4.9% appearing once. Sequencing was performed on CD4+ T cells sorted from PBMCs, taken on the day of the yellow fever booster vaccination. The receptors were sampled from a man between 18 and 29 years old who received the YFV17D yellow fever vaccine.

The CDR3 loop reads CASKSEKLFF. The DNA of the CDR3 is TGTGCCAGCAAGAGTGAAAAACTGTTTTTT. J is TRBJ1-4 and V is TRBV6-6, with no clear D. Trimming took off 7 bases at V and 7 bases at J, with 4 bases between the two ends. The CDR3 spans 10 residues. Germline-derived CDR1 and CDR2 are MNHNY and SVGAGI (reference sequence).

This clonotype was seen a few times. The chain has TRBV10-3 and TRBJ2-5; 8 bases agree with TRBD1. This CDR3 region has 13 residues. V gave up 8 bases and J gave up 3 bases; unmatched junction bases: 5. Looked up from germline, CDR1 is ENHRY and CDR2 is SYGVKD. CDR3 DNA: TGTGCCATCCCAGGGACAGGTAAAGAGACCCAGTACTTC. This codes for CAIPGTGKETQYF.

The rearrangement joins TRBV7-8 to TRBJ1-2, with D possibly being TRBD1 (5 bases). CDR3 length: 14 residues. V was clipped by 5 bases and J by 8 bases, with 18 bases between them. From germline, CDR1 is SGHVS and CDR2 FQNEAQ. The CDR3 spells CASSHRAQGAGYTF. The DNA of the CDR3 is TGTGCCAGCAGCCATAGGGCCCAGGGAGCCGGCTACACCTTC.

Ten or more counts support this clonotype. V gene TRBV29-1 combines with J gene TRBJ1-6, with a weak D call TRBD1 (5 bases). Trimming took off 6 bases at V and 9 bases at J, with 18 bases between the two ends. This CDR3 is built from 14 residues. Germline assignment: CDR1 SQVTM and CDR2 ANQGSEA. The CDR3 region has the DNA TGCAGCGTGGGGGACTCTCGGCGTGGTTCACCCCTCCACTTT. Translated, it gives CSVGDSRRGSPLHF. Combining the CDR3 with reference TRBV29-1 and TRBJ1-6 gives the whole variable domain SAVISQKPSRDICQRGTSLTIQCQVDSQVTMMFWYRQQPGQSLTLIATANQGSEATYESGFVIDKFPISRPNLTFSTLTVSNMSPEDSSIYLCSVGDSRRGSPLHFGNGTRLTVT.

The rearrangement joins TRBV19 to TRBJ2-5; 7 positions agree with TRBD1. This CDR3 contains 14 residues. Germline V gene data show CDR1 as LNHDA and CDR2 as SQIVND (reference sequence). Losses at the gene ends were 5 bases for V and 2 bases for J; bases not matched to a gene: 5. The CDR3 DNA sequence: TGTGCCAGTAGTGCTGACAGGGCTCAAGAGACCCAGTACTTC. Translated, it gives CASSADRAQETQYF. The entire variable domain, with the rest obtained from reference TRBV19 and TRBJ2-5, is as follows: DGGITQSPKYLFRKEGQNVTLSCEQNLNHDAMYWYRQDPGQGLRLIYYSQIVNDFQKGDIAEGYSVSREKKESFPLTVTSAQKNPTAFYLCASSADRAQETQYFGPGTRLLVL.

A few counts support this clonotype. The rearrangement joins TRBV7-2 to TRBJ2-7; D is uncertain. CDR1 is SGHTA and CDR2 is FQGNSA in the germline V gene. V lost 4 bases to trimming and J lost 5 bases, with 27 bases between them. The CDR3 has 18 amino acids. The CDR3 nucleotides are TGTGCCAGCAGCTCCCTACATCGGGCTGTTAGATCTTTGGACGAGCAGTACTTC. This translates into CASSSLHRAVRSLDEQYF.

At least ten counts were recorded for this clonotype. The V gene is TRBV12-3 or TRBV12-4, the J gene TRBJ1-5, with D tentatively TRBD1 (6 bases). The CDR3 spans 15 residues. Trimming removed 0 bases from V and 5 bases from J, with 11 bases in between. The CDR3 nucleotides are TGTGCCAGCAGTTTAGCAGCAGGGGCAGATCAGCCCCAGCATTTT. Protein product: CASSLAAGADQPQHF.

This clonotype was seen at least ten times. This chain links TRBV5-6 with TRBJ2-3; TRBD1 matches 8 bases. CDR3 length equals 18 residues. Per germline, CDR1 SGHDT and CDR2 YYEEEE. Unmatched junction bases numbered 17, after V lost 4 bases and J lost 4 bases. Here the CDR3 reads CASSGGALGQGPADTQYF. For the CDR3, the DNA is TGTGCCAGCAGCGGTGGAGCCCTAGGACAGGGACCGGCAGATACGCAGTATTTT.

This clonotype showed up just a few times. CDR3 coding DNA: TGTGCCAGCTCACGATACCGGGACAGGGGCGCAGATACGCAGTATTTT. This encodes CASSRYRDRGADTQYF. The genes are TRBV18 and TRBJ2-3; 10 nucleotides line up with TRBD1. The J segment lost 4 bases and the V segment lost 4 bases, leaving 8 bases of the junction unmatched. There are 16 residues in the CDR3. Germline assignment: CDR1 KGHSH and CDR2 LQKENI.